The present T cell receptor beta chain was sequenced within a study of T-cell reconstitution after alpha-beta-depleted transplantation in children. Unique molecular identifiers were built into the TCRbeta library. TCRdb recomputed calls from the PCR reads with MiXCR, one row per CDR3 protein. This repertoire shows 240,000 or so distinct CDR3 sequences, around 7.8% found once; its top ten account for just under 6.5%. This clonotype was detected ten times or more. The V end was cut by 0 bases, the J end by 0 bases, with 6 bases between. The CDR3 spans 14 residues. Germline V gene sequence: CDR1 SGHRS, CDR2 YFSETQ.

The chain employs TRBV5-1 and TRBJ2-5, with D tentatively TRBD1 (5 bases). The receptor was isolated from a male patient younger than 18 who had a stem cell transplant for acute lymphoblastic leukemia, so the T cells may come from the graft donor. The source was PBMCs, mostly from graft donor cells, collected 180 days after TCRalphabeta/CD19-depleted stem cell transplant. The CDR3 spells CASSLGQHQETQYF. For the CDR3, the DNA is TGCGCCAGCAGCTTGGGACAGCACCAAGAGACCCAGTACTTC.